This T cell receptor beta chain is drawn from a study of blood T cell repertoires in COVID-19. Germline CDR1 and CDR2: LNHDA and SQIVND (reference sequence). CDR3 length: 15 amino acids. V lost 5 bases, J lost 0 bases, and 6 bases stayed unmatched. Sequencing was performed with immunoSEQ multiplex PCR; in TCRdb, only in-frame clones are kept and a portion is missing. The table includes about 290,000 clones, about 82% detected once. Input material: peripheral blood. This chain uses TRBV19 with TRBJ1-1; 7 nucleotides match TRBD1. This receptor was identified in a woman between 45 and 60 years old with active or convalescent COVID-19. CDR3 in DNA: TGTGCCAGTAGTTTTATGGGACAGATGAACACTGAAGCTTTCTTT. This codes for CASSFMGQMNTEAFF.